The source of this T cell receptor beta chain is a study of T cell changes during pregnancy in multiple sclerosis (dated by TCRdb to about 2019). Notes on the research overall: The study examined how the T cell repertoire changed over the course of pregnancy in women with multiple sclerosis.

Library prep was done by the immunoSEQ multiplex PCR assay. The source is immuneACCESS, and TCRdb retained only in-frame sequences with V and J called. Part of the clones is not carried over; for the studies checked, unresolved V genes explain less than half of this, and the remainder is unexplained. The sample table contains tens of thousands of clones; only one count was recorded for 85% to 95% of them. The leading ten clones occupy roughly 1.8% of the sample. Concerning this clone: There is no known antigen for this receptor. No quality values exist for individual bases; no much larger clone is one base distant.

The clonotype comes from a female donor with multiple sclerosis, enrolled in a pregnancy study. Sequencing was performed on peripheral blood, taken after pregnancy.

The CDR3 corresponds to CASSAGSTDTQYF. In nucleotides, the sequence is TGTGCCAGCTCGGCAGGGAGCACAGATACGCAGTATTTT. Recombination connected TRBV18 to TRBJ2-3, and possibly TRBD1, on 5 matching bases. From cysteine to phenylalanine, the CDR3 is 13 amino acids long. Only the CDR3 region is kept as DNA, spanning 39 bases read in frame from base 1. CDR1 and CDR2 were assigned from the germline V gene as KGHSH and LQKENI. The germline ends are 7 bases apart after V is trimmed by 6 bases and J by 0 bases.